Sequencing of this TCR beta chain was carried out in a study of T cell responses to AZD1222 COVID-19 vaccine. Study results and caveats: In a largely white British group with more females than males, clonal diversity was possibly underestimated. Baseline antibody screening turned up just 6 or 7 seropositive AZD1222 recipients. Dominant CD4 TCR responses targeted spike regions 160-218 and 743-854.

Comments on this clone: What it binds is not known.

Here immunoSEQ multiplex PCR was the method, and the copy in TCRdb shows in-frame clones only, minus some. The sample shows approximately 180,000 clones, just over 85% of them seen only once. CDR3 size: 14 residues. V trimming: 8 bases; J trimming: 7 bases; junction bases outside the gene matches: 6. Germline CDR1 is SNHLY and CDR2 is FYNNEI. The gene calls are TRBV2 and TRBJ1-6, with 9 bases identical to TRBD1. The receptor comes from an adult in good health. This specimen consisted of peripheral blood, obtained on day 0 of AZD1222 vaccination. The CDR3 reads CASRWTGENSPLHF. The CDR3 region has the DNA TGTGCCAGCCGTTGGACAGGGGAAAATTCACCCCTCCACTTT.